Listed here are 10 T cell receptor beta chains from one sample, sequenced in a study of early T cells in non-severe SARS-CoV-2 infection. MiXCR was run by TCRdb on the 5' RACE reads, yielding one entry per CDR3 protein. The sample lists around 63,000 distinct CDR3 sequences, 5.9% occurring once. This sample comprised whole blood, obtained at baseline. These TCRs come from an adult who was a healthcare worker with PCR-confirmed SARS-CoV-2 infection or an uninfected control (not recorded which).

In this sample, this clonotype turned up many times. This chain uses TRBV5-4 with TRBJ2-5; possible D gene TRBD2, 6 bases. Germline CDR1 reads SGHNT; CDR2 reads YYREEE (reference sequence). V dropped 4 bases and J dropped 1 base, with 11 bases sitting between them. CDR3 length: 14 residues. The CDR3 reads CASSGSGPQETQYF. CDR3 sequence (DNA): TGTGCCAGCAGCGGTAGCGGACCCCAAGAGACCCAGTACTTC.

This chain connects TRBV4-1 to TRBJ2-1, with D possibly TRBD1 on 6 matching bases. V lost 3 bases, J lost 3 bases, and 9 bases lay in between. Germline CDR1 MGHRA, CDR2 YSYEKL. The CDR3 contains 14 residues. The CDR3 is CASSHTGYYNEQFF. The CDR3 nucleotides are TGCGCCAGCAGCCATACAGGGTACTACAATGAGCAGTTCTTC.

The sample holds many counts of this clonotype. The chain joins TRBV7-8 to TRBJ1-6, with TRBD1 as a possible D gene (5 bases). Trimming cost V 3 bases and J 10 bases, with 16 bases left between them. The germline V gene encodes CDR1 SGHVS and CDR2 FQNEAQ. The CDR3 consists of 15 residues. As DNA, the CDR3 is TGTGCCAGCAGCTTGGAACGGGGACGAAAATCACCCCTCCACTTT. This gives the protein CASSLERGRKSPLHF.

In its sample, this clonotype was seen many times. The gene calls are TRBV10-3 and TRBJ1-3; the D gene is possibly TRBD1 (5 bases). The CDR3 is made up of 14 amino acids. Germline V lookup: CDR1 ENHRY, CDR2 SYGVKD. The ends were cut back, 7 bases at V and 1 base at J, with 11 bases in the middle. Here the CDR3 DNA reads TGTGCCATCACGAGGGGAAGTTCTGGAAACACCATATATTTT. It is translated as CAITRGSSGNTIYF.

The chain joins TRBV6-5 to TRBJ2-7; D possibly uses TRBD1 or TRBD2 (5 bases each). CDR3 length equals 13 residues. Germline V gene data show CDR1 as MNHEY and CDR2 as SVGAGI. Trimming stripped 4 bases from V and 7 bases from J, with 14 bases between. CDR3 loop: CASSWEWDGEQYF. The DNA for the CDR3 is TGTGCCAGCAGTTGGGAGTGGGACGGAGAGCAGTACTTC.

There are many counts of this clonotype. The chain combines TRBV20-1 with TRBJ1-2, with 7 nucleotides matching TRBD1. With V trimmed by 3 bases and J by 2 bases, 3 bases remained unmatched. The V gene's germline CDR1 is DFQATT and CDR2 SNEGSKA (reference sequence). The CDR3 has 13 residues. The CDR3 nucleotides read TGCAGTGCTAGGGAGGGGGCGAACTATGGCTACACCTTC. This encodes CSAREGANYGYTF.

V usage is TRBV6-6 and J usage is TRBJ2-7; D is ambiguous. Germline values: CDR1 MNHNY, CDR2 SVGAGI (reference sequence). Trimming cost V 5 bases and J 9 bases, with 17 bases left between them. This CDR3 contains 13 residues. The chain's CDR3 is CASSQQNLVGQYF. The CDR3 nucleotides are TGTGCCAGCAGTCAACAAAACCTTGTGGGGCAGTACTTC.

This clonotype was recorded many times. The CDR3 DNA reads as TGCGCCAGCAGCTTAGAAGTGAACAATGAGCAGTTCTTC. Translation: CASSLEVNNEQFF. The chain uses TRBV5-1 and TRBJ2-1; D not certain. The germline gives CDR1 SGHRS, CDR2 YFSETQ. V gave up 2 bases and J gave up 5 bases, with 8 bases separating them. The CDR3 has 13 amino acids.

V is TRBV9 and J is TRBJ2-3, with 7 positions matching TRBD2. Germline V CDR1 and CDR2: SGDLS, YYNGEE. The CDR3 totals 15 residues. The V gene end was trimmed by 3 bases and the J gene end by 0 bases; junction bases not matched to a gene: 4. CDR3 sequence: CASSAGGLSTDTQYF. The CDR3, as DNA: TGTGCCAGCAGCGCGGGGGGACTTAGCACAGATACGCAGTATTTT.

This clonotype was detected only a few times. The chain carries TRBV4-3 and TRBJ1-1; 8 bases are shared with TRBD1. Germline V gene data show CDR1 as LGHNA and CDR2 as YSLEER. Trimming took 2 bases from V and 4 from J; bases not matched to a gene: 9. The CDR3 extends over 16 amino acids. The CDR3: CASSQWRDTGGTEAFF. Written as DNA, the CDR3 is TGCGCCAGCAGCCAATGGAGGGATACAGGGGGCACTGAAGCTTTCTTT.